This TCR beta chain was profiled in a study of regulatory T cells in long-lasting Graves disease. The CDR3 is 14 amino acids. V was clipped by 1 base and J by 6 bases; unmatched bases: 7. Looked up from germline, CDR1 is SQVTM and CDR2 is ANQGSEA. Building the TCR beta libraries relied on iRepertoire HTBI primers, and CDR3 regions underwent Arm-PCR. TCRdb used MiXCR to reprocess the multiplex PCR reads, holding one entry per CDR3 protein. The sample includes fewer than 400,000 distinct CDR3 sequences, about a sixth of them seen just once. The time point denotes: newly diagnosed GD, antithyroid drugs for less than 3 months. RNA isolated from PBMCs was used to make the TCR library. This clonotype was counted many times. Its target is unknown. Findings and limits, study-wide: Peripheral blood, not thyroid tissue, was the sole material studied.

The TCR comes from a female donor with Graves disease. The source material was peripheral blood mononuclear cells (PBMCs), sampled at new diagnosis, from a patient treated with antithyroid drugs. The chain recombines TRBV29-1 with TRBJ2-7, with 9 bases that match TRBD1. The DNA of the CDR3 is TGCAGCGTTGAAGCGGAGGGACAGGGAGGCGAGCAGTACTTC. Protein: CSVEAEGQGGEQYF.